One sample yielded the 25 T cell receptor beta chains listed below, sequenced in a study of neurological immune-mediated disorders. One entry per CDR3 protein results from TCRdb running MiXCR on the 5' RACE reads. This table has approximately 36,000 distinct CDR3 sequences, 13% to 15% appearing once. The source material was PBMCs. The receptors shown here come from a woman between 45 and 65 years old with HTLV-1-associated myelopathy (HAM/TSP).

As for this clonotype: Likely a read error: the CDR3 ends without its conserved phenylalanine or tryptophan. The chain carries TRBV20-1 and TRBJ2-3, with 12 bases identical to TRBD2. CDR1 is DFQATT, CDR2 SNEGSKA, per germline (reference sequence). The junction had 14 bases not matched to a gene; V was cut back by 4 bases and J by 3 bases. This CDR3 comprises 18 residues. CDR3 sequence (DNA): TGCAGTGCTATAGTGGCTAGCGGGGGGGCAGGTGATACAGATACGCAGTATCTT. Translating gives CSAIVASGGAGDTDTQYL.

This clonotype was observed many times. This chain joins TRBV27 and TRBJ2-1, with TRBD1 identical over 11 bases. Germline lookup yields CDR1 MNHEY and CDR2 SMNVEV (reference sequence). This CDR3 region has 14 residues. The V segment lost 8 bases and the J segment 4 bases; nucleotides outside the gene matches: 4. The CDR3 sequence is CASRTGGEYNEQFF. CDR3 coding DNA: TGTGCCAGCCGGACAGGGGGCGAGTACAATGAGCAGTTCTTC.

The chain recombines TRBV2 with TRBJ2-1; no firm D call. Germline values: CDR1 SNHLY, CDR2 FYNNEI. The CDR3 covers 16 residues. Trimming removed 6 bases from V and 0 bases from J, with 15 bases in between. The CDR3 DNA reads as TGTGCCAGCAGACCCTTGGACGCAATCTCCTACAATGAGCAGTTCTTC. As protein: CASRPLDAISYNEQFF.

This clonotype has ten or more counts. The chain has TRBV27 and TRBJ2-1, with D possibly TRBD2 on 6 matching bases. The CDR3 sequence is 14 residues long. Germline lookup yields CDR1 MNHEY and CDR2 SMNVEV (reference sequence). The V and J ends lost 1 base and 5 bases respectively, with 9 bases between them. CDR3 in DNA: TGTGCCAGCAGTTTATTGGGGGGACACAATGAGCAGTTCTTC. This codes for CASSLLGGHNEQFF.

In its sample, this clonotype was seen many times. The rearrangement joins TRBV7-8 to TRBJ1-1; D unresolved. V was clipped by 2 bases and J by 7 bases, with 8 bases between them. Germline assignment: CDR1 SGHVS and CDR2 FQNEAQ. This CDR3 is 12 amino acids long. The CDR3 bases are TGTGCCAGCAGCTTAAGAAGCAGTGAAGCTTTCTTT. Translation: CASSLRSSEAFF.

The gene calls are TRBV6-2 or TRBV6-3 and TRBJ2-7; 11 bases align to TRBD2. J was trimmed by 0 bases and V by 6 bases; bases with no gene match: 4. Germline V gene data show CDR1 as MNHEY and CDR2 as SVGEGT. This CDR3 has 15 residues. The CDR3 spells CASRLSGGASYEQYF. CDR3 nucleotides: TGTGCCAGCAGGCTTAGCGGGGGGGCCTCCTACGAGCAGTACTTC.

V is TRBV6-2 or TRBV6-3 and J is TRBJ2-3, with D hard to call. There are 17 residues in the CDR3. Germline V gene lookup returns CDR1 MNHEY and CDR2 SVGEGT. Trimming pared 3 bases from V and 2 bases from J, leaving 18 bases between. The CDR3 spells CASSYVGWVGATDTQYF. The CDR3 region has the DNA TGTGCCAGCAGTTATGTAGGTTGGGTGGGTGCCACAGATACGCAGTATTTT.

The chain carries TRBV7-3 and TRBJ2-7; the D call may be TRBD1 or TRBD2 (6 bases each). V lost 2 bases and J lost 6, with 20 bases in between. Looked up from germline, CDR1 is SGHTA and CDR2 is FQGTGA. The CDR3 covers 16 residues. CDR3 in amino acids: CASSLEGGPYRSEQYF. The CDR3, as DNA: TGTGCCAGCAGCTTAGAAGGGGGGCCTTACCGGTCCGAGCAGTACTTC.

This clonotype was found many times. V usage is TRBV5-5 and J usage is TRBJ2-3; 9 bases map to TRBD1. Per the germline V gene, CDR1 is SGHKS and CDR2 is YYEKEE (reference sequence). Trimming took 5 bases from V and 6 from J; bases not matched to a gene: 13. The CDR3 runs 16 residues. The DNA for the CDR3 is TGTGCCAGCAGTACCGGGACAGGGATATCAAGGGATACGCAGTATTTT. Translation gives CASSTGTGISRDTQYF.

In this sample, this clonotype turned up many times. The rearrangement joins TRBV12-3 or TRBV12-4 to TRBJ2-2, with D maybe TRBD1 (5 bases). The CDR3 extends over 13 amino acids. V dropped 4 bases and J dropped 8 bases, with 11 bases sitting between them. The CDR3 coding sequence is TGTGCCAGCAGTTCCAGGGTTGGAGGGGAGCTGTTTTTT. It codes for CASSSRVGGELFF.

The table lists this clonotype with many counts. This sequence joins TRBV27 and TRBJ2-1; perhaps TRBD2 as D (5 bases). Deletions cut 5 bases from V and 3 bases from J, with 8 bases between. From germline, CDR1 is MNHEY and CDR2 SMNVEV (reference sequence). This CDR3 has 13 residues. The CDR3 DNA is TGTGCCAGCAGTCCCCGGGGCTACAATGAGCAGTTCTTC. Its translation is CASSPRGYNEQFF.

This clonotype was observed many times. The CDR3 region has the DNA TGTGCCAGTAGTATGTCAGGGTACGAGCAGTACTTC. It encodes CASSMSGYEQYF. The chain uses TRBV19 and TRBJ2-7; possibly TRBD1 for D (5 bases). The CDR3 contains 12 residues. Germline loops: CDR1 LNHDA, CDR2 SQIVND (reference sequence). V lost 3 bases and J 4 bases, leaving 7 bases between the germline ends.

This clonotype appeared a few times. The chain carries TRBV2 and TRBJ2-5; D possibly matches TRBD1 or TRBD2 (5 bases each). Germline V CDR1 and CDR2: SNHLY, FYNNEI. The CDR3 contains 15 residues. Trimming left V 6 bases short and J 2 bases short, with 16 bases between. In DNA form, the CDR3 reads TGTGCCAGCAGGAGGGTCTGGGGCTATCAAGAGACCCAGTACTTC. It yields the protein CASRRVWGYQETQYF.

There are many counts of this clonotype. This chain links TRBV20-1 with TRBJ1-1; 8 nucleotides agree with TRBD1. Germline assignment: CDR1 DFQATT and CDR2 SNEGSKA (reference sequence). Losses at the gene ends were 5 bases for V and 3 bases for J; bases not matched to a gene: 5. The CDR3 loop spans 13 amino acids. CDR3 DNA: TGCAGTGCTTGGACGACAGGGGACACTGAAGCTTTCTTT. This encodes CSAWTTGDTEAFF.

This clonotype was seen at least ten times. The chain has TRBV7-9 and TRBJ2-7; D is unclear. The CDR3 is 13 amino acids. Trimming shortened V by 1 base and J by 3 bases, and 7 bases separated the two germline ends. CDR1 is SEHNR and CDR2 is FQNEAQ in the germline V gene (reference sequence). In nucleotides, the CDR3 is TGTGCCAGCAGCTTAGGATCGTTCTACGAGCAGTACGTC. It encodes CASSLGSFYEQYV.

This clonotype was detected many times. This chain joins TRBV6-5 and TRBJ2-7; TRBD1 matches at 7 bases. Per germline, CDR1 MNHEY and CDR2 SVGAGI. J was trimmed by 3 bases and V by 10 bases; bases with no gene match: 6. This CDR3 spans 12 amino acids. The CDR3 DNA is TGTGCCACGAAGGGACAGCTCTACGAGCAGTACTTC. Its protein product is CATKGQLYEQYF.

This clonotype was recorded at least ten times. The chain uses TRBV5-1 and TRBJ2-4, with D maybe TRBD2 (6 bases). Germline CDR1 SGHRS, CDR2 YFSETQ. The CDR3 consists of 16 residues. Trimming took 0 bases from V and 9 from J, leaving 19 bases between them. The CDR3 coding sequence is TGCGCCAGCAGCTTGGGGGACTTTAGTAGAGGGAGCATTCAGTACTTC. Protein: CASSLGDFSRGSIQYF.

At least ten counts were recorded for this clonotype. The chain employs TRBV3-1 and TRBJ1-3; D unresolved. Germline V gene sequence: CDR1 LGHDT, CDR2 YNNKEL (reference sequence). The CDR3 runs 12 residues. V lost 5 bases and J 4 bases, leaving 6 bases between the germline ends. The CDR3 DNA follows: TGTGCCAGCAGCTCCGACGGAAACACCATATATTTT. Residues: CASSSDGNTIYF.

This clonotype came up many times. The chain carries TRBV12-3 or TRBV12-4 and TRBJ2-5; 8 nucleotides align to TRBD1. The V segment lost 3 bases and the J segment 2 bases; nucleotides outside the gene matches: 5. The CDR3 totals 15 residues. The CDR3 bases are TGTGCCAGCAGTTTGGGGACAGGTCCTCAAGAGACCCAGTACTTC. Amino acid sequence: CASSLGTGPQETQYF.

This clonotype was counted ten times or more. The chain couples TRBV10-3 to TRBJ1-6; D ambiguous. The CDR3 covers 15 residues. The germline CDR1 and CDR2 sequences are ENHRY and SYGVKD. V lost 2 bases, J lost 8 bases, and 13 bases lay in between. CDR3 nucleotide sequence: TGTGCCATCAGTGAGGGAGGGCCGAACGATTCACCCCTCCACTTT. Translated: CAISEGGPNDSPLHF.

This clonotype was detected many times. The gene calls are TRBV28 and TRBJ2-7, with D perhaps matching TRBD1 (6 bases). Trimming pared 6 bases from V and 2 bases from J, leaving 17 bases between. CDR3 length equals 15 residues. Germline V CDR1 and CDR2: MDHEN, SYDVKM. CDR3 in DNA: TGTGCCAGCAGGCCCCGAGGACAGTCGGCCTACGAGCAGTACTTC. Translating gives CASRPRGQSAYEQYF.

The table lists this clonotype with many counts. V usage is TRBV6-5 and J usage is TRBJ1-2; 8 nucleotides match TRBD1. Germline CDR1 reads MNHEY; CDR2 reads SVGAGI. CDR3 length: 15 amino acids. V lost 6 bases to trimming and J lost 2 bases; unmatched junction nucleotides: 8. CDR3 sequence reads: CASRPRTGSNYGYTF. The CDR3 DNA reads TGTGCCAGCAGACCCCGGACAGGGTCCAACTATGGCTACACCTTC.

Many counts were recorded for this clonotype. DNA of the CDR3: TGTGCCAGTAAACCCCTACTCCTAGCGGGGGGGTCGAACACCGGGGAGCTGTTTTTT. This sequence encodes CASKPLLLAGGSNTGELFF. The chain employs TRBV27 and TRBJ2-2; 12 positions match TRBD2. Germline V gene data show CDR1 as MNHEY and CDR2 as SMNVEV (reference sequence). This CDR3 is built from 19 residues. J was trimmed by 0 bases and V by 9 bases; bases with no gene match: 14.

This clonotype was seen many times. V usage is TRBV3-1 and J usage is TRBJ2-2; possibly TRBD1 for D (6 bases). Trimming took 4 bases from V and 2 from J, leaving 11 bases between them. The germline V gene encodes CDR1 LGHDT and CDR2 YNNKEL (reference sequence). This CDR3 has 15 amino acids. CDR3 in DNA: TGTGCCAGCAGCCCCACCGGGACAAACACCGGGGAGCTGTTTTTT. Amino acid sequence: CASSPTGTNTGELFF.

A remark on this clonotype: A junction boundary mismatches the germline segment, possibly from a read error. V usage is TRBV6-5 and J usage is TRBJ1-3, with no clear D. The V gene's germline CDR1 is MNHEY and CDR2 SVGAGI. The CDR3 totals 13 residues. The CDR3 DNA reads TGTGCCAGCTGGGAACTCAGTGGAAACACCGTATATTTT. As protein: CASWELSGNTVYF.